What follows are 6 T cell receptor beta chains derived from one specimen sequenced in a study of CD8 T cells in Susac syndrome. An input of roughly 0.5 to 1 ug of RNA was subjected to reverse transcription using random hexamers. TCRdb reprocessed the immunoSEQ multiplex PCR reads via MiXCR and lists one record per CDR3 protein. The table shows around 130,000 distinct CDR3 sequences, with under 95% occurring only once. The specimen was CD8+ T cells from PBMCs. These TCRs come from a human donor with multiple sclerosis.

The chain is built from TRBV27 and TRBJ1-1, with D perhaps matching TRBD1 (5 bases). Per the germline V gene, CDR1 is MNHEY and CDR2 is SMNVEV (reference sequence). CDR3 size: 16 residues. Trimming shortened V by 4 bases and J by 2 bases, and 17 bases separated the two germline ends. The CDR3 nucleotides are TGTGCCAGCAGTTGGGGCTTGGGCGGGGCAAACACTGAAGCTTTCTTT. This codes for CASSWGLGGANTEAFF.

This sequence joins TRBV25-1 and TRBJ1-2, with 8 positions matching TRBD1. Per germline, CDR1 MGHDK and CDR2 SYGVNS. J was trimmed by 2 bases and V by 6 bases; bases with no gene match: 2. The CDR3 consists of 13 residues. The CDR3 region is CASRDRDNYGYTF. CDR3 nucleotide sequence: TGTGCCAGCAGGGACAGGGACAACTATGGCTACACCTTC.

The chain joins TRBV5-4 to TRBJ2-7; 7 bases agree with TRBD1. After removal of 3 bases from V and 7 bases from J, the junction contained 7 bases not matched to a gene. Per germline, CDR1 SGHNT and CDR2 YYREEE (reference sequence). This CDR3 has 13 amino acids. This CDR3 is CASSSGQHWEQYF. In nucleotides, the CDR3 is TGTGCCAGCAGCTCGGGACAGCACTGGGAGCAGTACTTC.

The V and J genes are TRBV2 and TRBJ1-2, with 8 bases fitting TRBD1. The CDR3 is 15 amino acids. The V gene end was trimmed by 3 bases and the J gene end by 6 bases; junction bases not matched to a gene: 9. Germline CDR1 reads SNHLY; CDR2 reads FYNNEI. CDR3 nucleotide sequence: TGTGCCAGCAGTGATAGTCAGGGGGCAATTGATGGCTACACCTTC. Translating gives CASSDSQGAIDGYTF.

The chain recombines TRBV12-3 or TRBV12-4 with TRBJ2-1; D is perhaps TRBD1 (6 bases). The V end was cut by 1 base, the J end by 7 bases, with 11 bases between. The CDR3 consists of 14 residues. The CDR3 DNA follows: TGTGCCAGCAGTTTAGGGACAGTTGGGAATGAGCAGTTCTTC. Its protein is CASSLGTVGNEQFF.

This chain links TRBV10-3 with TRBJ2-1; 9 bases match TRBD2. The germline V gene encodes CDR1 ENHRY and CDR2 SYGVKD. This CDR3 has 17 amino acids. The J segment lost 5 bases and the V segment lost 2 bases, leaving 10 bases of the junction unmatched. CDR3 sequence: CAISESRASGDNNEQFF. Here the CDR3 DNA reads TGTGCCATCAGTGAGAGTAGGGCTAGCGGGGATAACAATGAGCAGTTCTTC.